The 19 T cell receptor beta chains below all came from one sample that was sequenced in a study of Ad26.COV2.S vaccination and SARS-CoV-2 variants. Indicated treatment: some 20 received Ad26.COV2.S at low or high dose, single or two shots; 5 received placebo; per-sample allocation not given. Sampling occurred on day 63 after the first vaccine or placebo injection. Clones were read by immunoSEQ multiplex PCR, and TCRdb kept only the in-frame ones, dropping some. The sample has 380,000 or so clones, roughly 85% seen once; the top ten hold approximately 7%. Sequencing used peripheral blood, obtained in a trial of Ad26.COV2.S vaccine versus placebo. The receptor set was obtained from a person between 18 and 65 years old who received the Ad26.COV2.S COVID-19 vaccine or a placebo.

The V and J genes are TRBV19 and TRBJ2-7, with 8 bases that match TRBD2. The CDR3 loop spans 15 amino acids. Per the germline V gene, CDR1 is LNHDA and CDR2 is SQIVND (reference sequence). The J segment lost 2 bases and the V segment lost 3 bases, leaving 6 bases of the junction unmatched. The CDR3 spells CASSIGSGATYEQYF. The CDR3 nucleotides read TGTGCCAGTAGTATCGGTAGCGGGGCGACCTACGAGCAGTACTTC.

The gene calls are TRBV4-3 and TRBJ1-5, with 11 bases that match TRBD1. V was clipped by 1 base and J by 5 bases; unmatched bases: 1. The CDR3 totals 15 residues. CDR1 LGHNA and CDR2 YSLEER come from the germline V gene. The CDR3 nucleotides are TGCGCCAGCAGCCAAGGGACAGGGGGCGATCAGCCCCAGCATTTT. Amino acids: CASSQGTGGDQPQHF.

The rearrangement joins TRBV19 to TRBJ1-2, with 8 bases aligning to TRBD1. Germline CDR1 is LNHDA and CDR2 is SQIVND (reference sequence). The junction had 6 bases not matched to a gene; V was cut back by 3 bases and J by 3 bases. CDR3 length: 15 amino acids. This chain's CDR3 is CASSMGGQGDYGYTF. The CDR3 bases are TGTGCCAGTAGTATGGGAGGACAGGGCGACTATGGCTACACCTTC. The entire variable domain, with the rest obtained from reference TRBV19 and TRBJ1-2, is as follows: DGGITQSPKYLFRKEGQNVTLSCEQNLNHDAMYWYRQDPGQGLRLIYYSQIVNDFQKGDIAEGYSVSREKKESFPLTVTSAQKNPTAFYLCASSMGGQGDYGYTFGSGTRLTVV.

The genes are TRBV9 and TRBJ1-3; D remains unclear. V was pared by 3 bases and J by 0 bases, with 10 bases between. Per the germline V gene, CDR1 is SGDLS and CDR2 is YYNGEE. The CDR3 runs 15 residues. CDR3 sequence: CASSAHVSSGNTIYF. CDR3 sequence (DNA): TGTGCCAGCAGCGCCCACGTGAGCTCTGGAAACACCATATATTTT.

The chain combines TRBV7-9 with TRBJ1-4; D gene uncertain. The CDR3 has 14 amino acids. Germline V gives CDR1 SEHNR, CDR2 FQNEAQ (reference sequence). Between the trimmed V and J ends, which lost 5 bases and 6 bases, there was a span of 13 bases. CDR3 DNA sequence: TGTGCCAGCAGCCTCCGCCCAAGGGATGAAAAACTGTTTTTT. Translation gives CASSLRPRDEKLFF.

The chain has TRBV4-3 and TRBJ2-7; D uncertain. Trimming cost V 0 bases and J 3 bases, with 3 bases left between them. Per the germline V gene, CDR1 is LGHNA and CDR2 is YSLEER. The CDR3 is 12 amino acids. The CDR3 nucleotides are TGCGCCAGCAGCCAAGATCTCTACGAGCAGTACTTC. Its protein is CASSQDLYEQYF.

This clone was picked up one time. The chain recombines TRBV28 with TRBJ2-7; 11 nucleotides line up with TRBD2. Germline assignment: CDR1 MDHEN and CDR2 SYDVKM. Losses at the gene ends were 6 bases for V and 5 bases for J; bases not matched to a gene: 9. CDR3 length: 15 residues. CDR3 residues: CASSHLAGGIHEQYF. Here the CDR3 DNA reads TGTGCCAGCAGCCACTTAGCGGGAGGGATCCACGAGCAGTACTTC. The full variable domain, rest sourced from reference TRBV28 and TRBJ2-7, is DVKVTQSSRYLVKRTGEKVFLECVQDMDHENMFWYRQDPGLGLRLIYFSYDVKMKEKGDIPEGYSVSREKKERFSLILESASTNQTSMYLCASSHLAGGIHEQYFGPGTRLTVT.

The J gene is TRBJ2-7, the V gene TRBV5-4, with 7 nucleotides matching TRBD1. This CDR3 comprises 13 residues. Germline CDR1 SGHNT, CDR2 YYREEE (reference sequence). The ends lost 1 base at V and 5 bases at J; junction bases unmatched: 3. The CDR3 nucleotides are TGTGCCAGCAGCTTGACAGGGGTCGACGAGCAGTACTTC. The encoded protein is CASSLTGVDEQYF.

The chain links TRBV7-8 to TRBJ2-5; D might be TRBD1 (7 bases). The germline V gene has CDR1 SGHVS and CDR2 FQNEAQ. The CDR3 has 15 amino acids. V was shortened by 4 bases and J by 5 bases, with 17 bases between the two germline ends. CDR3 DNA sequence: TGTGCCAGCAGCTCTCTCAGGGGGGCCGCGGAGACCCAGTACTTC. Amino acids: CASSSLRGAAETQYF. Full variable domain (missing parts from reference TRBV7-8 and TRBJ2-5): GAGVSQSPRYKVAKRGQDVALRCDPISGHVSLFWYQQALGQGPEFLTYFQNEAQLDKSGLPSDRFFAERPEGSVSTLKIQRTQQEDSAVYLCASSSLRGAAETQYFGPGTRLLVL.

CDR3 sequence (DNA): TGCGCCAGCAGCCAAGATGGGCGGGAGGGTTCCTACGAGCAGTACTTC. Residues: CASSQDGREGSYEQYF. The chain uses TRBV4-1 and TRBJ2-7; TRBD2 aligns across 9 bases. The CDR3 spans 16 residues. Per the germline V gene, CDR1 is MGHRA and CDR2 is YSYEKL. Germline trimming cut 0 bases from V and 1 base from J; bases unmatched to any gene: 4.

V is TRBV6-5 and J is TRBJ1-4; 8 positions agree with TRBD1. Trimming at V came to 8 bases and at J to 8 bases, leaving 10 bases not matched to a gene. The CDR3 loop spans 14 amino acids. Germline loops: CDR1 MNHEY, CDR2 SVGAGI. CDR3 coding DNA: TGTGCCAGCGGAGAGACAGGGGCCGAGGAAAAACTGTTTTTT. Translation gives CASGETGAEEKLFF.

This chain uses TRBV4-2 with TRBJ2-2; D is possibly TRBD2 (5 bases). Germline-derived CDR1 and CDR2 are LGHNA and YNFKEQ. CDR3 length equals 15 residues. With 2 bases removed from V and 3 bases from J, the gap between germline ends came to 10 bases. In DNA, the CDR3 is TGTGCCAGCAGCCAATTATTGAGGGACACCGGGGAGCTGTTTTTT. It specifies CASSQLLRDTGELFF.

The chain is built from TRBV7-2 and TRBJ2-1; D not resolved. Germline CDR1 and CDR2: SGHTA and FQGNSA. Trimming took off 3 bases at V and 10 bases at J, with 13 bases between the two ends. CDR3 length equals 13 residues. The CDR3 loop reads CASSFDGGSEQFF. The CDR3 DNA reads TGTGCCAGCAGCTTCGATGGCGGAAGCGAGCAGTTCTTC.

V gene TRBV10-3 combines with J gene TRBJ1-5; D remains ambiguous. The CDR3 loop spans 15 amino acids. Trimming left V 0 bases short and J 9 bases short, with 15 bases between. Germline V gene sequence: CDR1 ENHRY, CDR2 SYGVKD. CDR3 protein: CAISESLQDGGPQHF. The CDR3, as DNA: TGTGCCATCAGTGAGTCGCTCCAGGATGGTGGGCCCCAGCATTTT.

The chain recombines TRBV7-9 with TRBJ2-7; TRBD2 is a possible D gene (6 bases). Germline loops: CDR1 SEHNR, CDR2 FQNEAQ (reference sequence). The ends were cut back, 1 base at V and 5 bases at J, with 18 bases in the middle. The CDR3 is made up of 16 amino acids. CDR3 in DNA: TGTGCCAGCAGCTTAGTAAGCGGGCCCAGGGTCCACGAGCAGTACTTC. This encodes CASSLVSGPRVHEQYF.

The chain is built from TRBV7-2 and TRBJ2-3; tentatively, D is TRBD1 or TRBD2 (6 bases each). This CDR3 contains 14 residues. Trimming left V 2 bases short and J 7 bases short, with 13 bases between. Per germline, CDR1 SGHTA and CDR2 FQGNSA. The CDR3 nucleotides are TGTGCCAGCAGCTTACGGAGGGGGTCAAATACGCAGTATTTT. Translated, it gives CASSLRRGSNTQYF.

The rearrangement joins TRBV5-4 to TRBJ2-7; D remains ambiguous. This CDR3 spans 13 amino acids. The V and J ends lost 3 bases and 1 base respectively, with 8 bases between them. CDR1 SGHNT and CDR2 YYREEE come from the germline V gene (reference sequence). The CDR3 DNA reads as TGTGCCAGCAGCTCCGGTCTATCCTACGAGCAGTACTTC. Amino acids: CASSSGLSYEQYF.

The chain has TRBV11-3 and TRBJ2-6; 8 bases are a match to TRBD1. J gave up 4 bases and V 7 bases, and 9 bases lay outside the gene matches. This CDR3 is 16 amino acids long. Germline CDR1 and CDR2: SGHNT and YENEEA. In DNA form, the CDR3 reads TGTGCCAGCACCCCGAGGACAGGGTTCGGGGCCAACGTCCTGACTTTC. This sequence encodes CASTPRTGFGANVLTF.

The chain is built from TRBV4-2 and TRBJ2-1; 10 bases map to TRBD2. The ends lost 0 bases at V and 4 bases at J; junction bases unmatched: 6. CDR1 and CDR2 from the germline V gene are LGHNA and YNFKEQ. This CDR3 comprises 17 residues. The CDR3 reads CASSQDYTSGEYNEQFF. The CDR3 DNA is TGTGCCAGCAGCCAAGATTATACTAGCGGGGAATACAATGAGCAGTTCTTC.